Detailed here is one TCR beta chain. Its antigen is unknown. Once graft tissue had been processed, intraepithelial and lamina propria lymphocytes were released. The record originates from a study of graft-versus-host responses after intestinal transplantation. On the study more broadly: Among the recipients, all got anti-thymocyte globulin induction and then tacrolimus and steroids for 2 to 3 years. Whole-study findings and limits: Allograft graft-versus-host to host-versus-graft clonal ratios ran high in patients with graft-donor T cell macrochimerism.

The protocol was immunoSEQ multiplex PCR, while the TCRdb copy is restricted to in-frame clones and leaves out a portion. Among 14,000 or so clones listed, over 75% were seen once. The germline V gene encodes CDR1 SGHNT and CDR2 YENEEA. This CDR3 is 14 amino acids long. V was pared by 3 bases and J by 5 bases, with 3 bases of the junction left unmatched. The clonotype originates from a human patient who received an intestinal transplant, so some T cells may come from the graft donor. Specimen: ileum tissue, collected 26 to 27 days after intestinal transplant. This chain joins TRBV11-3 and TRBJ2-3; 9 positions agree with TRBD2. CDR3 residues: CASSLAGGQDTQYF. The CDR3 region has the DNA TGTGCCAGCAGCTTGGCGGGGGGGCAAGATACGCAGTATTTT. The whole variable domain, remainder taken from reference TRBV11-3 and TRBJ2-3, is EAGVVQSPRYKIIEKKQPVAFWCNPISGHNTLYWYLQNLGQGPELLIRYENEEAVDDSQLPKDRFSAERLKGVDSTLKIQPAELGDSAVYLCASSLAGGQDTQYFGPGTRLTVL.